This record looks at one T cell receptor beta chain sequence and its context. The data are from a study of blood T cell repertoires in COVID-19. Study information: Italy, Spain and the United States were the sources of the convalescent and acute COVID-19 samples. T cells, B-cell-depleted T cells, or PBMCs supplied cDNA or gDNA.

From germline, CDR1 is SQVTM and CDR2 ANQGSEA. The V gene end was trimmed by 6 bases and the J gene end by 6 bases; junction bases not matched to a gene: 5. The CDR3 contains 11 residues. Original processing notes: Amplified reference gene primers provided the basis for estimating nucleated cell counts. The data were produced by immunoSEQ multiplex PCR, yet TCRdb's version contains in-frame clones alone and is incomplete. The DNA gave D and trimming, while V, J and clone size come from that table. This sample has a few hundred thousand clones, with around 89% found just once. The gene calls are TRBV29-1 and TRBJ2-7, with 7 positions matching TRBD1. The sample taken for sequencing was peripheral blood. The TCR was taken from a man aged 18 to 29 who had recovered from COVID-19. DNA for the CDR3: TGCAGCGTGGCCAGGGACAGCGAGCAGTACTTC. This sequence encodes CSVARDSEQYF.